This T cell receptor (beta chain) derives from a study of cytomegalovirus exposure and HLA in healthy donors. The study's findings and limits: As a later analysis showed, several of the most significant clusters appeared to be linked to common viral pathogens. Reports indicated that the classifier achieved high specificity and sensitivity in diagnosing cytomegalovirus status. After further analysis at a later stage, 16,951 TCR beta sequences were associated with HLA alleles at 0.05 false discovery rate. Immune exposure information comprised only CMV serostatus.

The CDR3 consists of 13 residues. Germline V gene lookup returns CDR1 MGHDK and CDR2 SYGVNS. Between the trimmed V and J ends, which lost 5 bases and 3 bases, there was a span of 10 bases. PCR used 60 Vbeta primers and 13 Jbeta primers. Method: immunoSEQ multiplex PCR; TCRdb's copy keeps in-frame clones and lacks some. The sample includes around 100,000 clones, 79% of them seen just once. Details on this clone: Antigen: not known.

Sequencing was performed on PBMCs. The TCR comes from a middle-aged woman in good health and CMV-seronegative. The J gene is TRBJ1-1, the V gene TRBV25-1; D is perhaps TRBD1 (5 bases). The CDR3 sequence is CASSRGGDTEAFF. DNA for the CDR3: TGTGCCAGCAGTAGGGGAGGAGACACTGAAGCTTTCTTT.